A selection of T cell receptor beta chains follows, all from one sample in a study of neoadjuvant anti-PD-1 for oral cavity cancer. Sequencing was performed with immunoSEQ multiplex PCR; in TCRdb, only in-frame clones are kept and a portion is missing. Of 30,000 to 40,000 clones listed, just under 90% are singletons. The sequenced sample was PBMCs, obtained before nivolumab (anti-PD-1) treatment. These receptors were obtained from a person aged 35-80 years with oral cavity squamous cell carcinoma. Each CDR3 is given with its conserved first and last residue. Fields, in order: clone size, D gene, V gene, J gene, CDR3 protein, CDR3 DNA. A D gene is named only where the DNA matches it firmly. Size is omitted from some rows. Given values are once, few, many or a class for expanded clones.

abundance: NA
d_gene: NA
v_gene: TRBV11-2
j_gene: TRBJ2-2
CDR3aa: CASSVGQINTGELFF
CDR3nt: TGTGCCAGCAGCGTTGGACAGATTAACACCGGGGAGCTGTTTTTT

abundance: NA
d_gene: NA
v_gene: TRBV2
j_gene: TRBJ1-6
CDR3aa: CASSVRVGDNSPLHF
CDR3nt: TGTGCCAGCAGTGTGAGGGTCGGGGATAATTCACCCCTCCACTTT

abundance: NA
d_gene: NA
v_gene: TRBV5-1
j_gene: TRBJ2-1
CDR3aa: CASSLAAGWGVNEQFF
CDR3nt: TGCGCCAGCAGCTTGGCGGCAGGGTGGGGTGTGAATGAGCAGTTCTTC

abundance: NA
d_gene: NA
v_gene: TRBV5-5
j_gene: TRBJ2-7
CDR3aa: CASSLRSAGVSYEQYF
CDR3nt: TGTGCCAGCAGCTTGAGGTCAGCAGGAGTCTCCTACGAGCAGTACTTC

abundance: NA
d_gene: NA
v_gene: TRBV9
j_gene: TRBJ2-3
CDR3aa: CASSDQVLASTDTQYF
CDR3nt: TGTGCCAGCAGCGACCAGGTTCTTGCTAGCACAGATACGCAGTATTTT

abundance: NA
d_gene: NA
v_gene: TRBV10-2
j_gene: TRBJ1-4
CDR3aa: CASRGGLEEKLFF
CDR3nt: TGCGCCAGCAGAGGGGGGTTGGAGGAAAAACTGTTTTTT

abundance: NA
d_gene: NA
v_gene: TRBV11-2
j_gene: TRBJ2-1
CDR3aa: CASDSSPERNEQFF
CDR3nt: TGTGCCAGCGACTCTAGCCCGGAGAGGAATGAGCAGTTCTTC

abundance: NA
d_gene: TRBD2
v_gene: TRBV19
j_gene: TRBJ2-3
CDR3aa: CASSILGSGGADTQYF
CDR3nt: TGTGCCAGTAGTATACTTGGCAGCGGGGGGGCAGATACGCAGTATTTT

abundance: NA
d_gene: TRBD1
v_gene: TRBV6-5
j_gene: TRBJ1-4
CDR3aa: CATTGGEKLFF
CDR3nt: TGTGCCACTACAGGGGGTGAAAAACTGTTTTTT

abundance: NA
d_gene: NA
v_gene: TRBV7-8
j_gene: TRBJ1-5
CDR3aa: CASSPANSNQPQHF
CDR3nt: TGTGCCAGCAGCCCGGCTAATAGCAATCAGCCCCAGCATTTT

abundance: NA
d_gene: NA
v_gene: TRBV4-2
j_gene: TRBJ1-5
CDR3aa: CASSQVSVVQPQHF
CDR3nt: TGTGCCAGCAGCCAAGTTTCAGTGGTTCAGCCCCAGCATTTT

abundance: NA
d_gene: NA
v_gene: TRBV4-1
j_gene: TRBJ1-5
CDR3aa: CASSQGQTSNQPQHF
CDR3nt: TGCGCCAGCAGCCAAGGGCAGACTAGCAATCAGCCCCAGCATTTT

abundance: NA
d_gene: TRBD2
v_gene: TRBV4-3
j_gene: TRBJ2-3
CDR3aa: CASSQDRGGGRDTQYF
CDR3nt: TGCGCCAGCAGCCAAGATCGTGGCGGCGGGAGGGATACGCAGTATTTT

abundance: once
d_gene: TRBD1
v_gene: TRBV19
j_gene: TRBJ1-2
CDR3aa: CASSIRDSPLFNYGYTF
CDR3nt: TGTGCCAGTAGTATACGGGACAGTCCCCTCTTTAACTATGGCTACACCTTC

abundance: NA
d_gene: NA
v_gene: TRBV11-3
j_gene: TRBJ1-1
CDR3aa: CASSSVRYTEAFF
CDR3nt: TGTGCCAGCAGCTCTGTCCGGTACACTGAAGCTTTCTTT

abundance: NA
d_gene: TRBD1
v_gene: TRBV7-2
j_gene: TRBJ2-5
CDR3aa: CASSRPGTGSETQYF
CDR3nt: TGTGCCAGCAGCCGTCCCGGGACAGGGTCAGAGACCCAGTACTTC

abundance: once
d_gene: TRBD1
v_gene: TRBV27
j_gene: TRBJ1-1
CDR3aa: CASSLTKTGSTEAFF
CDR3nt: TGTGCCAGCAGTTTAACTAAGACAGGGAGTACTGAAGCTTTCTTT

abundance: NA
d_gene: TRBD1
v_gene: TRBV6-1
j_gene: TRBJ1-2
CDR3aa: CASSGQGYGYTF
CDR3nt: TGTGCCAGCAGTGGACAGGGCTATGGCTACACCTTC

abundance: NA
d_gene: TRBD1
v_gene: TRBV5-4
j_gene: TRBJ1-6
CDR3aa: CASSPRTGGAYNSPLHF
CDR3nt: TGTGCCAGCAGCCCGCGGACAGGGGGCGCGTATAATTCACCCCTCCACTTT

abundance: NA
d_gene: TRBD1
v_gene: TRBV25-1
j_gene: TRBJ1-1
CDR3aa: CATERGFGTGSITEAFF
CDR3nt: TGTGCCACCGAGAGGGGATTTGGGACAGGGTCTATCACTGAAGCTTTCTTT

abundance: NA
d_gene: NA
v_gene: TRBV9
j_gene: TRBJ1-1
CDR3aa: CASSVEGSVAGRWTEAFF
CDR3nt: TGTGCCAGCAGCGTAGAGGGAAGCGTGGCAGGCCGGTGGACTGAAGCTTTCTTT

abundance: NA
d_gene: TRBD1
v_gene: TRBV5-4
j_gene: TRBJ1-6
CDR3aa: CASSLRQGAYSPLHF
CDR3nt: TGTGCCAGCAGCTTGAGGCAGGGGGCATATTCACCCCTCCACTTT

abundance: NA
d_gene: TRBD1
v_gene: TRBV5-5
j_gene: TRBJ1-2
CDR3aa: CASSLDNGQGLRGYTF
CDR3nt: TGTGCCAGCAGCTTGGATAACGGACAGGGGCTTAGGGGCTACACCTTC

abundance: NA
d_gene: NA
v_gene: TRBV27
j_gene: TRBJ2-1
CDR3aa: CASSLGTSYNEQFF
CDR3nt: TGTGCCAGCAGTTTAGGTACTTCCTACAATGAGCAGTTCTTC

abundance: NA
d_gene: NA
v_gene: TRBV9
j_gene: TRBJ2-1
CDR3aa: CASSVGIGSYNEQFF
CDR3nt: TGTGCCAGCAGCGTAGGGATCGGGTCCTACAATGAGCAGTTCTTC

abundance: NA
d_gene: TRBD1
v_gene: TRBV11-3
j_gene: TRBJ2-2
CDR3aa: CASSQGPDRGTGELFF
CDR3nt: TGTGCCAGCAGCCAAGGACCGGACAGGGGCACCGGGGAGCTGTTTTTT

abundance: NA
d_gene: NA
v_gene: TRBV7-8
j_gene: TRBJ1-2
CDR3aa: CASSSERQDLNYGYTF
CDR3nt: TGTGCCAGCAGCTCAGAAAGACAGGACCTTAACTATGGCTACACCTTC

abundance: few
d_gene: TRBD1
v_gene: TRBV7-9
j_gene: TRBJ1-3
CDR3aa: CASSALLTGSGNTIYF
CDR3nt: TGTGCCAGCAGCGCTCTACTGACAGGGTCTGGAAACACCATATATTTT

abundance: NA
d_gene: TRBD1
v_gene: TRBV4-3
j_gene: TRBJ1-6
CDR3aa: CASSQDQPGQSFNSPLHF
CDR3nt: TGCGCCAGCAGCCAAGATCAGCCGGGACAGAGCTTTAATTCACCCCTCCACTTT

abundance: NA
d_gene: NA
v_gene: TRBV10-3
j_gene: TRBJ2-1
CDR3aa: CAITGDYNEQFF
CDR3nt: TGTGCCATCACTGGGGATTACAATGAGCAGTTCTTC

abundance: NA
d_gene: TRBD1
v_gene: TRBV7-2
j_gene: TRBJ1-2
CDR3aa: CASSLPDRARSYGYTF
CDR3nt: TGTGCCAGCAGCCTCCCGGACAGGGCGCGGAGCTATGGCTACACCTTC

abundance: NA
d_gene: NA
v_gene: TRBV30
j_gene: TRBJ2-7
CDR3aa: CAWERLGAGEQYF
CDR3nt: TGTGCCTGGGAGCGTCTGGGGGCCGGAGAGCAGTACTTC

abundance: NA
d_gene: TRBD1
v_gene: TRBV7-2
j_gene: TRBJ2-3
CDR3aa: CASSLRTGLEDTQYF
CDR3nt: TGTGCCAGCAGCTTACGGACAGGGTTGGAAGATACGCAGTATTTT

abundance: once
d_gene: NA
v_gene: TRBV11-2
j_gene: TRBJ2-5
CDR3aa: CASSSKRQETQYF
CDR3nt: TGTGCCAGCAGCTCTAAGAGGCAGGAGACCCAGTACTTC

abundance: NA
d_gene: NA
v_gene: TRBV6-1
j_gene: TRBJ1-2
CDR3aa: CASSEIGGDRGDYGYTF
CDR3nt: TGTGCCAGCAGTGAAATCGGTGGGGACCGTGGGGACTATGGCTACACCTTC

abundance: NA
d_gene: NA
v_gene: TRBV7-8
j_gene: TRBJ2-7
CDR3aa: CASSPRGHSSYEQYF
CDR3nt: TGTGCCAGCAGCCCAAGAGGACACAGCTCCTACGAGCAGTACTTC

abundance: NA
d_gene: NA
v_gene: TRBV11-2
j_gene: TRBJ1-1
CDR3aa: CASSFPGFTEAFF
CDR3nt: TGTGCCAGCAGCTTTCCGGGGTTCACTGAAGCTTTCTTT

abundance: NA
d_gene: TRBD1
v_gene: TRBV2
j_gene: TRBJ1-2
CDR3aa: CASSLSPGQGGLSYTF
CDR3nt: TGTGCCAGCAGCCTAAGTCCGGGACAGGGGGGGTTAAGCTACACCTTC

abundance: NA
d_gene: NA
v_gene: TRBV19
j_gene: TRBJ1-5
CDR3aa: CASSIPRQVYSNQPQHF
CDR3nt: TGTGCCAGTAGTATCCCCCGACAGGTGTATAGCAATCAGCCCCAGCATTTT